The T cell receptor beta chain described here comes from a study of PD-1 blockade in classical Hodgkin lymphoma. Study background: Nivolumab 3 mg/kg was given intravenously every 2 weeks.

Exposure to brentuximab vedotin varied, and each patient had relapsed following autologous stem cell transplantation. With 3 bases removed from V and 5 bases from J, the gap between germline ends came to 8 bases. Germline CDR1 LNHDA, CDR2 SQIVND (reference sequence). The CDR3 consists of 13 residues. Repertoires were generated with immunoSEQ multiplex PCR, while TCRdb's copy carries only in-frame clones and drops some. In the table there are roughly 92,000 clones, 80% to 95% of which are singletons. A note on this clone: Antigen unknown.

Study findings and constraints: Before treatment, TCR diversity in newly diagnosed patients was reportedly lower than in healthy donors. There remain no defined causes for the repertoire differences, which possibly reflect disease activity or prior therapy. Newly diagnosed patients and complete responders had comparable diversity at baseline.

V gene TRBV19 combines with J gene TRBJ1-5; D not certain. This clonotype was sampled from a human donor with classical Hodgkin lymphoma. The sample was peripheral blood mononuclear cells (PBMCs), taken at baseline. This chain's CDR3 is CASSISADQPQHF. The CDR3 nucleotides are TGTGCCAGTAGTATCAGCGCAGATCAGCCCCAGCATTTT.